What follows are 27 T cell receptor beta chains derived from one specimen sequenced in a study of post-analysis software for immune sequencing data. Study-level points and caveats: Patients carried roughly 5 TRBV segments more frequently than controls did, and TRBV5-6, TRBV5-1 and TRBV20-1 were among them.

No antigen is known for these receptors. Unique molecular identifiers featured in each of the TCR beta cDNA libraries. MiXCR, run by TCRdb on the PCR reads, gives a single entry per CDR3 protein. The repertoire holds about 760,000 distinct CDR3 sequences, with 30% as singletons. The sequenced sample was blood. Every receptor here comes from a girl aged 5 to 17 with multiple sclerosis.

The chain employs TRBV7-9 and TRBJ2-5; possible D gene TRBD2, 7 bases. The CDR3 sequence is 17 residues long. CDR1 is SEHNR and CDR2 is FQNEAQ in the germline V gene (reference sequence). V dropped 5 bases and J dropped 4 bases, with 23 bases sitting between them. CDR3 in DNA: TGTGCCAGCAGCCCCACGGGGGGCAGACTGATTGGAGAGACCCAGTACTTC. Translated: CASSPTGGRLIGETQYF.

For this clonotype: One end of the junction varies from germline; a read error may be responsible. This chain joins TRBV7-7 and TRBJ1-4; D is possibly TRBD1 (5 bases). Germline CDR1 SSHAT, CDR2 FNYEAQ (reference sequence). The length of the CDR3 is 17 residues. The CDR3 reads CASSLCDSPVTNEKLFF. The CDR3 bases are TGTGCTAGCAGCTTATGTGACAGTCCGGTAACTAATGAAAAACTGTTTTTT.

The chain joins TRBV2 to TRBJ1-2; a possible D gene is TRBD1 (6 bases). The CDR3 is 12 amino acids. V was clipped by 7 bases and J by 4 bases, with 10 bases between them. CDR1 is SNHLY, CDR2 FYNNEI, per germline. The CDR3 here is CASNGQTYGYTF. Written as DNA, the CDR3 is TGTGCCAGCAATGGACAGACCTATGGCTACACCTTC.

This clonotype was seen a handful of times. This rearrangement joins TRBV20-1 to TRBJ1-2; a weak D match, TRBD1 (6 bases). Trimming cost V 0 bases and J 4 bases, with 12 bases left between them. Germline assignment: CDR1 DFQATT and CDR2 SNEGSKA (reference sequence). The CDR3 contains 14 residues. The CDR3 loop reads CSARENQGLYGYTF. CDR3 coding DNA: TGCAGTGCTAGAGAAAACCAGGGGCTCTATGGCTACACCTTC.

V gene TRBV15 combines with J gene TRBJ2-3, with D perhaps matching TRBD1 (6 bases). V gave up 2 bases and J gave up 4 bases, with 19 bases separating them. Germline CDR1 is LNHNV and CDR2 is YYDKDF (reference sequence). The CDR3 spans 17 residues. The CDR3 protein is CATSRRQVVLVADTQYF. The DNA of the CDR3 is TGTGCCACCAGCAGACGACAGGTAGTTTTGGTTGCAGATACGCAGTATTTT.

This clonotype was counted ten times or more. The chain combines TRBV18 with TRBJ2-5, with D hard to call. Trimming took 2 bases from V and 5 from J, leaving 6 bases between them. In germline, CDR1 is KGHSH, CDR2 LQKENI. The CDR3 loop spans 12 amino acids. The CDR3 is CASSPIGETQYF. The DNA for the CDR3 is TGTGCCAGCTCACCAATTGGGGAGACCCAGTACTTC.

This chain connects TRBV20-1 to TRBJ2-3; the match to TRBD2 covers 12 bases. The trim removed 3 bases at V and 1 base at J, leaving 11 bases unmatched. Germline V lookup: CDR1 DFQATT, CDR2 SNEGSKA (reference sequence). This CDR3 comprises 18 residues. The chain's CDR3 is CSASSLAGGRGGTDTQYF. Written as DNA, the CDR3 is TGCAGTGCTAGTTCGCTAGCGGGGGGGCGAGGGGGCACAGATACGCAGTATTTT.

The table lists this clonotype with a few counts. The chain links TRBV7-2 to TRBJ2-5; D not certain. The J call may be faulty, since TRBJ2-7 better matches the DNA end. Germline loops: CDR1 SGHTA, CDR2 FQGNSA. This CDR3 is built from 11 residues. The CDR3 sequence: CASSLKFEQYF. As DNA, the CDR3 is TGTGCCAGCAGCTTGAAATTCGAGCAGTACTTC.

This clonotype was recorded a few times. V is TRBV4-3 and J is TRBJ2-3, with 10 bases lining up with TRBD2. Germline-derived CDR1 and CDR2 are LGHNA and YSLEER. CDR3 size: 15 residues. The trim removed 4 bases at V and 5 bases at J, leaving 6 bases unmatched. The CDR3 nucleotides are TGCGCCAGCAGCCTCACTAGCGGGATAGGAGATACGCAGTATTTT. It specifies CASSLTSGIGDTQYF.

This clonotype was seen a few times. V and J are TRBV5-5 and TRBJ2-7; possibly TRBD2 for D (5 bases). The last part of the DNA fits TRBJ2-5 better; the J call may be wrong. There are 14 residues in the CDR3. Germline V gene sequence: CDR1 SGHKS, CDR2 YYEKEE (reference sequence). CDR3 region: CASSYGPGEETQYF. CDR3 in DNA: TGTGCCAGCAGCTATGGGCCCGGGGAGGAGACCCAGTACTTC.

CDR3 loop: CASSVSPIPQETQYF. As DNA, the CDR3 is TGTGCCAGCAGTGTCTCCCCAATTCCGCAAGAGACCCAGTACTTC. The rearrangement links TRBV6-1 to TRBJ2-5; no firm D call. Trimming left V 4 bases short and J 2 bases short, with 14 bases between. The germline V gene encodes CDR1 MNHNS and CDR2 SASEGT. This CDR3 contains 15 residues.

In this sample, this clonotype turned up a few times. The J gene is TRBJ1-2, the V gene TRBV18; D gene unclear. This CDR3 is built from 16 residues. CDR1 is KGHSH, CDR2 LQKENI, per germline. V dropped 2 bases and J dropped 2 bases, with 15 bases sitting between them. Written as DNA, the CDR3 is TGTGCCAGCTCACCAAAGAATCGGGTTCCGAACTATGGCTACACCTTC. This encodes CASSPKNRVPNYGYTF.

The chain recombines TRBV7-9 with TRBJ2-5, with 7 bases that match TRBD1. This CDR3 has 14 amino acids. CDR1 is SEHNR and CDR2 is FQNEAQ in the germline V gene (reference sequence). After removal of 3 bases from V and 2 bases from J, the junction contained 3 bases not matched to a gene. CDR3 bases: TGTGCCAGCAGCTTTCCGGGACAGCAAGAGACCCAGTACTTC. It translates to CASSFPGQQETQYF.

At least ten counts were recorded for this clonotype. V gene TRBV29-1 combines with J gene TRBJ2-1, with D hard to call. The ends were cut back, 5 bases at V and 0 bases at J, with 11 bases in the middle. Germline CDR1 reads SQVTM; CDR2 reads ANQGSEA. This CDR3 contains 14 residues. The CDR3 sequence: CSVPYLNSYNEQFF. The CDR3 bases are TGCAGCGTTCCTTACTTAAACTCCTACAATGAGCAGTTCTTC.

This clonotype was picked up a small number of times. The rearrangement links TRBV12-3 or TRBV12-4 to TRBJ2-7; weak D call: TRBD2 (6 bases). The V end lost 4 bases, the J end lost 2 bases, and 15 bases lay between the germline ends. There are 15 residues in the CDR3. This CDR3 reads CASSSGEPLPYEQYF. CDR3 coding DNA: TGTGCCAGCAGTTCGGGGGAACCTCTACCCTACGAGCAGTACTTC.

The chain couples TRBV12-3 or TRBV12-4 to TRBJ2-5; 11 bases are shared with TRBD2. CDR3 length equals 17 residues. V was clipped by 2 bases and J by 4 bases; unmatched bases: 9. CDR3 sequence (DNA): TGTGCCAGCAGTTTAAAGCTAGCGGGGGGTTCAAGAGAGACCCAGTACTTC. Translating it yields CASSLKLAGGSRETQYF.

The CDR3 loop reads CASSRTVNQETQYF. As DNA, the CDR3 is TGTGCCAGCAGCCGAACAGTGAACCAAGAGACCCAGTACTTC. The rearrangement uses TRBV7-2 and TRBJ2-5; D is undetermined. Trimming removed 5 bases at V and 0 bases at J, with 10 bases between. The CDR3 extends over 14 amino acids. Germline lookup yields CDR1 SGHTA and CDR2 FQGNSA.

This clonotype was picked up a small number of times. This sequence joins TRBV12-3 or TRBV12-4 and TRBJ2-3; TRBD2 matches 7 bases. V lost 5 bases and J lost 6; bases outside the gene matches: 8. The CDR3 consists of 14 residues. Here the CDR3 DNA reads TGTGCCAGCAGTCGAACTAGCGTAGGGGATACGCAGTATTTT. Protein: CASSRTSVGDTQYF.

The chain joins TRBV7-9 to TRBJ2-1; D not certain. This CDR3 has 10 amino acids. V was pared by 3 bases and J by 8 bases, with 2 bases between. Germline values: CDR1 SEHNR, CDR2 FQNEAQ (reference sequence). The CDR3 DNA reads TGTGCCAGCAGCTTCGATGAGCAGTTCTTC. Residues: CASSFDEQFF.

In this sample, this clonotype turned up a few times. This rearrangement joins TRBV7-2 to TRBJ1-5, with D tentatively TRBD1 (6 bases). V gave up 5 bases and J gave up 9 bases, with 26 bases separating them. The germline V gene encodes CDR1 SGHTA and CDR2 FQGNSA. This CDR3 has 17 amino acids. The CDR3 loop reads CASSPRDIAPRSRPQHF. The CDR3 DNA is TGTGCCAGCAGCCCCCGGGACATAGCCCCTCGCAGTCGGCCCCAGCATTTT.

V gene TRBV29-1 combines with J gene TRBJ2-7, with D possibly TRBD1 on 6 matching bases. V was trimmed by 8 bases and J by 3 bases, leaving 17 bases between them. The germline gives CDR1 SQVTM, CDR2 ANQGSEA. The CDR3 contains 13 residues. As DNA, the CDR3 is TGCAGCATGGCAGGGGCCAGGCGCTACGAGCAGTACTTC. It specifies CSMAGARRYEQYF.

This clonotype has only a few counts. V usage is TRBV9 and J usage is TRBJ1-5; TRBD1 aligns across 7 bases. Trimming cost V 0 bases and J 7 bases; bases outside gene matches: 7. The CDR3 loop spans 15 amino acids. Germline CDR1 SGDLS, CDR2 YYNGEE. In DNA form, the CDR3 reads TGTGCCAGCAGCGTAGGCCTGACAGGGACCCAGCCCCAGCATTTT. This translates into CASSVGLTGTQPQHF.

This chain uses TRBV6-1 with TRBJ2-7; 11 positions agree with TRBD1. The germline V gene has CDR1 MNHNS and CDR2 SASEGT. This CDR3 is 15 amino acids long. The V gene end was trimmed by 5 bases and the J gene end by 6 bases; junction bases not matched to a gene: 9. The chain's CDR3 is CASSKDRGPRTEQYV. The CDR3 DNA reads TGTGCCAGCAGTAAGGACAGGGGGCCTAGAACCGAGCAGTACGTC.

As for this clonotype: This could be a read error, since a much larger clone is one nucleotide away. The genes are TRBV5-4 and TRBJ1-2; 8 bases align to TRBD1. The V gene's germline CDR1 is SGHNT and CDR2 YYREEE (reference sequence). The CDR3 has 14 residues. CDR3 in amino acids: CANSSDRGSYGYTF. In DNA form, the CDR3 reads TGTGCCAACAGCTCCGACAGGGGATCCTATGGCTACACCTTC.

This clonotype was seen only a few times. This chain joins TRBV20-1 and TRBJ2-1; D may be TRBD2 (6 bases). Trimming pared 7 bases from V and 3 bases from J, leaving 16 bases between. Germline values: CDR1 DFQATT, CDR2 SNEGSKA (reference sequence). The CDR3 has 14 amino acids. CDR3 amino acids: CSVSLGTVYNEQFF. The CDR3 coding sequence is TGCAGTGTGAGCTTGGGGACTGTCTACAATGAGCAGTTCTTC.

The chain recombines TRBV2 with TRBJ1-2; D is perhaps TRBD1 (5 bases). The V end was cut by 11 bases, the J end by 4 bases, with 17 bases between. Germline V CDR1 and CDR2: SNHLY, FYNNEI. The CDR3 runs 13 residues. Here the CDR3 reads CAGGTPRVYGYTF. The CDR3 nucleotides are TGTGCCGGAGGGACTCCGAGGGTCTATGGCTACACCTTC.

This clonotype showed up just a few times. The chain's CDR3 is CASKTGNNEQFF. In DNA, the CDR3 is TGTGCCAGCAAGACAGGGAACAATGAGCAGTTCTTC. J is TRBJ2-1 and V is TRBV28; 7 positions match TRBD1. The CDR3 consists of 12 residues. V lost 7 bases, J lost 5 bases, and 2 bases stayed unmatched. Germline V gene data show CDR1 as MDHEN and CDR2 as SYDVKM.